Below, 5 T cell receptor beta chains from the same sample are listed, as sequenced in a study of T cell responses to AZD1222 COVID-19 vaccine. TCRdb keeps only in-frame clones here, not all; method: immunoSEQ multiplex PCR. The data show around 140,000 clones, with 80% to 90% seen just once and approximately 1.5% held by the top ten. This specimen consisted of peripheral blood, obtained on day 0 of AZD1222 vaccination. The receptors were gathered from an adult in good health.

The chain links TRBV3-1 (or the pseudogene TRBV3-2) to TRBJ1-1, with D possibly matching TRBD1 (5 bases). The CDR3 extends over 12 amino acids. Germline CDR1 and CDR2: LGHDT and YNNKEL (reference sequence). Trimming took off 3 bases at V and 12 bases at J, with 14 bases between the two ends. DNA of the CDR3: TGTGCCAGCAGCCATACGGGGGTCGTTCCTTTCTTT. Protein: CASSHTGVVPFF.

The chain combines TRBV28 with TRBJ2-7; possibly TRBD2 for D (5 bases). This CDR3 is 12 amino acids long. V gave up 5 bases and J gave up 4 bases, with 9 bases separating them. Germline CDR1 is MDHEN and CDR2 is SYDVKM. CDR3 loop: CASSELGYEQYF. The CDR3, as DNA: TGTGCCAGCAGTGAACTAGGGTACGAGCAGTACTTC.

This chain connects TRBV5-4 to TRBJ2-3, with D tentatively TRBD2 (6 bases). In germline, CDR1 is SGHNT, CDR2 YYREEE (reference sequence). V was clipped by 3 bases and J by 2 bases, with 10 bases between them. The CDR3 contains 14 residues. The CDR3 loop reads CASSSGEATDTQYF. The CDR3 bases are TGTGCCAGCAGCTCGGGGGAGGCCACAGATACGCAGTATTTT.

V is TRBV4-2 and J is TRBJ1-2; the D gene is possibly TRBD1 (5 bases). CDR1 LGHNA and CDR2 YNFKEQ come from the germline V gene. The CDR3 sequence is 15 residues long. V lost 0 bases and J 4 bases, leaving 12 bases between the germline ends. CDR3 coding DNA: TGTGCCAGCAGCCAAGATAGGTCAGGGAGCTATGGCTACACCTTC. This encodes CASSQDRSGSYGYTF.

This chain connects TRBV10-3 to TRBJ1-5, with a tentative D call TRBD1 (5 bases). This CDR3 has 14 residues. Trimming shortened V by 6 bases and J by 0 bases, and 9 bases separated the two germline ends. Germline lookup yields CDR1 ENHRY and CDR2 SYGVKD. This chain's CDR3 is CAIRGENSNQPQHF. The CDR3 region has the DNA TGTGCCATCAGGGGGGAAAATAGCAATCAGCCCCAGCATTTT.